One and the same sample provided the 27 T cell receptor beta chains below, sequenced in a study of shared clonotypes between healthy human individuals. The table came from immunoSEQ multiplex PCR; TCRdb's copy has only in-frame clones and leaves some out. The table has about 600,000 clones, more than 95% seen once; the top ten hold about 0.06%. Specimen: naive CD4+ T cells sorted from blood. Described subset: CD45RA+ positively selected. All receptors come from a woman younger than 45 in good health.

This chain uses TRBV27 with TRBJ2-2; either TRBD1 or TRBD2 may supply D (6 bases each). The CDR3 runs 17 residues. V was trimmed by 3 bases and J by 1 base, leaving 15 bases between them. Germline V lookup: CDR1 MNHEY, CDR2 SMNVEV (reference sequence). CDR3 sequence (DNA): TGTGCCAGCAGTTTCCACGGCCGGGGGCGGAACACCGGGGAGCTGTTTTTT. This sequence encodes CASSFHGRGRNTGELFF.

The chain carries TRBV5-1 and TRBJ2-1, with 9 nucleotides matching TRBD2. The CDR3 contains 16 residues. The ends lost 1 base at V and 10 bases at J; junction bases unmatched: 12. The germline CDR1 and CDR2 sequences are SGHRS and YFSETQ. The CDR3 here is CASSLLGLAISDEQFF. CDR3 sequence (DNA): TGCGCCAGCAGCTTGTTGGGACTAGCCATTTCAGACGAGCAGTTCTTC.

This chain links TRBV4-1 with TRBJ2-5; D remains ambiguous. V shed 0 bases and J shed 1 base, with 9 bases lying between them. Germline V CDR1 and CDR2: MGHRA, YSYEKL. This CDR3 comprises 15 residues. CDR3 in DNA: TGCGCCAGCAGCCAAGAGAGAACAGTCCAAGAGACCCAGTACTTC. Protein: CASSQERTVQETQYF.

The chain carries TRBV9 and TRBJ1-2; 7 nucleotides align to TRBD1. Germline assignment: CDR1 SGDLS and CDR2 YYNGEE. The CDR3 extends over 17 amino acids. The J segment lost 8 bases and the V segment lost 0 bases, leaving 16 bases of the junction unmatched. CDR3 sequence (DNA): TGTGCCAGCAGCGTAGGGGCAGGGGGTCTTCTATCTGTGGGCTACACCTTC. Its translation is CASSVGAGGLLSVGYTF.

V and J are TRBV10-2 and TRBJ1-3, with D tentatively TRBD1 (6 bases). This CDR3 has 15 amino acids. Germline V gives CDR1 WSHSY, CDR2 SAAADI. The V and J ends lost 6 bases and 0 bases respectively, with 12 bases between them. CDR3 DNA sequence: TGCGCCAGCAGACAGGGCCAGAGCTCTGGAAACACCATATATTTT. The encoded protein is CASRQGQSSGNTIYF.

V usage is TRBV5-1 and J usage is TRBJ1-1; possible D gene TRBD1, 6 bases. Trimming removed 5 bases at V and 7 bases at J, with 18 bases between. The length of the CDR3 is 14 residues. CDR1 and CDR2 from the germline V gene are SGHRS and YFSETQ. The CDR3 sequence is CASRGRGQNDEAFF. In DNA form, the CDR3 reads TGCGCCAGCAGGGGACGCGGACAGAACGATGAAGCTTTCTTT.

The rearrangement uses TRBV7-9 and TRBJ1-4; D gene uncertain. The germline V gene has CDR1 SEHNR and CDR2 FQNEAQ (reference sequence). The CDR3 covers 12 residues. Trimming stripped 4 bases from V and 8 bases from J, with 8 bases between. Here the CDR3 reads CASSSRGEKLFF. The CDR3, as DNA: TGTGCCAGCAGCTCAAGAGGGGAAAAACTGTTTTTT.

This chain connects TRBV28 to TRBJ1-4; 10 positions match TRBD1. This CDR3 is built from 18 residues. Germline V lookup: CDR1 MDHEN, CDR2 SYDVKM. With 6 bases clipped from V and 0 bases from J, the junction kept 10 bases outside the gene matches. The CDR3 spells CASRPTGGDTATNEKLFF. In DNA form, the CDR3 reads TGTGCCAGCAGACCGACAGGGGGCGATACTGCAACTAATGAAAAACTGTTTTTT.

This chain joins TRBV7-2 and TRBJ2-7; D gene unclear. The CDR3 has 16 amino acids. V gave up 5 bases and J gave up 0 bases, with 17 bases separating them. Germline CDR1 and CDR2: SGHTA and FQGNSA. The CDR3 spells CASSPQQLRSSYEQYF. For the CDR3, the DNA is TGTGCCAGCAGCCCTCAGCAACTCCGGAGCTCCTACGAGCAGTACTTC.

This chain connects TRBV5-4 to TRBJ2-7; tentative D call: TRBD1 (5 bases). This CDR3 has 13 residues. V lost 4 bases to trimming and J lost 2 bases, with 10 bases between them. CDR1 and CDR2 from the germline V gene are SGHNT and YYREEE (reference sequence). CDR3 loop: CASSPPDTYEQYF. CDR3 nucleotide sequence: TGTGCCAGCAGCCCCCCGGACACCTACGAGCAGTACTTC. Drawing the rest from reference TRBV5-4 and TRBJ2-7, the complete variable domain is ETGVTQSPTHLIKTRGQQVTLRCSSQSGHNTVSWYQQALGQGPQFIFQYYREEENGRGNFPPRFSGLQFPNYSSELNVNALELDDSALYLCASSPPDTYEQYFGPGTRLTVT.

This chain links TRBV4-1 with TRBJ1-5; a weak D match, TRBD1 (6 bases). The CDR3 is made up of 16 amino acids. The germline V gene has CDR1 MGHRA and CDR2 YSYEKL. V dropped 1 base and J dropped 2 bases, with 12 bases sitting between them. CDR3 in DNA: TGCGCCAGCAGCCAAGCGATCGGGGGCGGCAATCAGCCCCAGCATTTT. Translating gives CASSQAIGGGNQPQHF.

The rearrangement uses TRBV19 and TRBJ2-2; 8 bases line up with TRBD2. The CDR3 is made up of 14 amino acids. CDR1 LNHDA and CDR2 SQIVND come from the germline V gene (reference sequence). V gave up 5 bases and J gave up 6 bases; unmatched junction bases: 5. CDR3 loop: CASSRSGGPGELFF. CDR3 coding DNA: TGTGCCAGTAGTCGGTCGGGAGGGCCCGGGGAGCTGTTTTTT.

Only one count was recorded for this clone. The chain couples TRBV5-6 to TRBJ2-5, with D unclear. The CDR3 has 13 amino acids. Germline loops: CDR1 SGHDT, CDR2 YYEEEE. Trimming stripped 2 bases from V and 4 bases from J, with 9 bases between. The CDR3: CASSLGRRETQYF. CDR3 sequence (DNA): TGTGCCAGCAGCTTAGGGCGCCGAGAGACCCAGTACTTC.

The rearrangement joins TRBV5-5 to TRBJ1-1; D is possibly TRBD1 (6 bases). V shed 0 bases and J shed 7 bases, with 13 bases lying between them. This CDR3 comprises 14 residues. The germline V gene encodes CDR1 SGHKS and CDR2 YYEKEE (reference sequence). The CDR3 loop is CASSLVQGGLEAFF. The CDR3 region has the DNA TGTGCCAGCAGCTTGGTACAGGGAGGCCTTGAAGCTTTCTTT.

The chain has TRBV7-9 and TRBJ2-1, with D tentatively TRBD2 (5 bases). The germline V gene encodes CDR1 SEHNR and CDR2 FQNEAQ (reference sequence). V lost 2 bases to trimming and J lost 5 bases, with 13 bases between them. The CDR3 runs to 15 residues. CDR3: CASSLTSGEDNEQFF. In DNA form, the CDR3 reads TGTGCCAGCAGCTTAACCAGCGGAGAAGACAATGAGCAGTTCTTC.

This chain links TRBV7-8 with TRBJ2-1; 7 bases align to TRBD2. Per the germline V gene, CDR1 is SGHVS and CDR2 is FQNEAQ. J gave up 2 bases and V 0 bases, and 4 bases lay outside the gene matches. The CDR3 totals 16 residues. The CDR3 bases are TGTGCCAGCAGCTTAGCGGCGGGAGCTGCCTACAATGAGCAGTTCTTC. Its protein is CASSLAAGAAYNEQFF. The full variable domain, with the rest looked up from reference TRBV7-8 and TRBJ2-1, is GAGVSQSPRYKVAKRGQDVALRCDPISGHVSLFWYQQALGQGPEFLTYFQNEAQLDKSGLPSDRFFAERPEGSVSTLKIQRTQQEDSAVYLCASSLAAGAAYNEQFFGPGTRLTVL.

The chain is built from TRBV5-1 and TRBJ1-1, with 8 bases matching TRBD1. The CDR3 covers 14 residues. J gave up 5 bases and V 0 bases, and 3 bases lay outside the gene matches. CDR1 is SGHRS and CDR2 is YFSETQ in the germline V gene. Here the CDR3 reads CASSLDRGKTEAFF. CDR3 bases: TGCGCCAGCAGCTTGGACAGGGGGAAAACTGAAGCTTTCTTT.

CDR3 DNA: TGCGCCAGCAGCCCCGATGGACCGTCTCTGGTCTACGAGCAGTACTTC. It codes for CASSPDGPSLVYEQYF. The genes are TRBV5-1 and TRBJ2-7, with D hard to call. CDR1 is SGHRS, CDR2 YFSETQ, per germline. V lost 4 bases to trimming and J lost 3 bases, with 20 bases between them. The CDR3 extends over 16 amino acids.

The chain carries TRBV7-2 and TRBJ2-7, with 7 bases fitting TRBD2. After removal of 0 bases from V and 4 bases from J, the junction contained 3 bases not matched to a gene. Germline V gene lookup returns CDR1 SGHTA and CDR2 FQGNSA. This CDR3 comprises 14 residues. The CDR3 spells CASSLASGPYEQYF. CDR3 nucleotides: TGTGCCAGCAGCTTAGCTAGCGGGCCGTACGAGCAGTACTTC.

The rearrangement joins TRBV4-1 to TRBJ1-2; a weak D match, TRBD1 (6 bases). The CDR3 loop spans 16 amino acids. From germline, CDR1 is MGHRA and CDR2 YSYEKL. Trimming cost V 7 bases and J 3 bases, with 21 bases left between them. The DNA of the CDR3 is TGCGCCAGCACGATTCAAAGCCCAGGGGACCACTATGGCTACACCTTC. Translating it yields CASTIQSPGDHYGYTF.

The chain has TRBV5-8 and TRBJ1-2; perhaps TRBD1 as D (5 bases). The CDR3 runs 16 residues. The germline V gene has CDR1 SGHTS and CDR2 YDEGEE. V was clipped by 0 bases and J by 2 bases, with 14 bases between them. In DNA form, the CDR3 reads TGTGCCAGCAGCTTGGCCTGGGACTCCGGGAACTATGGCTACACCTTC. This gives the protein CASSLAWDSGNYGYTF.

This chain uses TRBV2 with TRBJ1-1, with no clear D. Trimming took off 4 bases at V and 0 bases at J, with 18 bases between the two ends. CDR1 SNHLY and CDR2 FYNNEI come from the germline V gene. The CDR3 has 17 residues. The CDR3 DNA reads TGTGCCAGCAGTGGTTTCACGGATCGTTCCTTGAACACTGAAGCTTTCTTT. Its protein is CASSGFTDRSLNTEAFF.

As DNA, the CDR3 is TGTGCCAGCTCACCAGGAAGGGATCGGGCTCAGCCCCAGCATTTT. Translating it yields CASSPGRDRAQPQHF. The rearrangement uses TRBV18 and TRBJ1-5; no firm D call. V was trimmed by 2 bases and J by 6 bases, leaving 14 bases between them. Germline assignment: CDR1 KGHSH and CDR2 LQKENI. This CDR3 comprises 15 residues.

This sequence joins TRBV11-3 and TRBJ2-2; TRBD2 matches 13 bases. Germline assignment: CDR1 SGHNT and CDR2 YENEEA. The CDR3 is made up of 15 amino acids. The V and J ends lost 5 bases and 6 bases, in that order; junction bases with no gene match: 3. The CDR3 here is CASSSGLAGAGELFF. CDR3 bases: TGTGCCAGCAGCAGTGGACTAGCGGGAGCCGGGGAGCTGTTTTTT.

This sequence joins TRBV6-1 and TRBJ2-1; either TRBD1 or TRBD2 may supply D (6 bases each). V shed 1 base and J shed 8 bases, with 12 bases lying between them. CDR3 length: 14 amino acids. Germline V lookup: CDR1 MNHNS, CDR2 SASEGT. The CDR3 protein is CASSEVVRGDEQFF. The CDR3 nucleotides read TGTGCCAGCAGTGAAGTTGTTAGGGGGGATGAGCAGTTCTTC.

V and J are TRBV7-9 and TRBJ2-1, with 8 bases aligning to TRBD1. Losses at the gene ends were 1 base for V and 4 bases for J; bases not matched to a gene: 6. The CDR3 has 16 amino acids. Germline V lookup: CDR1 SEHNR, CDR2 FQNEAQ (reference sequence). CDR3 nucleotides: TGTGCCAGCAGCTTAGGCGGACAGGGACTTTACAATGAGCAGTTCTTC. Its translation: CASSLGGQGLYNEQFF.

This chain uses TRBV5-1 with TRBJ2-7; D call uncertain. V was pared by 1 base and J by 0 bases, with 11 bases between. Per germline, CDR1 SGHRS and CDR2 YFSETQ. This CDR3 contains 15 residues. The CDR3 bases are TGCGCCAGCAGCTTGCAGGCGGTAAGCTCCTACGAGCAGTACTTC. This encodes CASSLQAVSSYEQYF.